This T cell receptor (beta chain) was profiled in a study of siplizumab effects on memory and regulatory T cells. Across the study: Paired mixed lymphocyte reactions received either siplizumab at 0.85 to 1 ug/mL or no drug. Whole-study findings and limits: Only a minority of proliferating CD4+ or CD8+ clones had an assignable naive or memory phenotype, with roughly 80-96% lacking one. Siplizumab significantly reduced alloreactive sequences traceable to unstimulated CD4+ memory cells.

Turning to this clone: Its antigen is as yet unknown.

CDR1 and CDR2 (germline): SGHRS, YFSETQ. Trimming stripped 2 bases from V and 16 bases from J, with 19 bases between. The CDR3 has 14 residues. Using immunoSEQ multiplex PCR, the repertoire was profiled, and TCRdb retains in-frame clones only, with some absent. The table has 15,000 to 20,000 clones, 44% seen once. The cells of the mixed lymphocyte reaction underwent an approximately six-day coculture at 37°C. CFSE-labelled responders and Violet Dye-labelled stimulators, both PBMCs, were mixed 1:1. This TCR derives from a human donor in good health; the cells came from an allogeneic mixed lymphocyte reaction. Some clones in this sample may be carry-over from other donors' samples. Sequencing input: CFSE-low (dividing) CD4+ T cells sorted from an allogeneic mixed lymphocyte reaction. V usage is TRBV5-1 and J usage is TRBJ1-6, with D perhaps TRBD1 (5 bases). The CDR3 is CASSFTGTPLKLHF. CDR3 sequence (DNA): TGCGCCAGCAGCTTCACCGGGACTCCACTTAAGCTCCACTTT.